This T cell receptor (beta chain) was sequenced for a study of CD8+ T cells in alopecia areata. Study-wide results and caveats: Scalp clonality dropped significantly under tofacitinib, as did expanded CD8+ top-100 clones. Scalp sample sequencing also detects resident alphabeta T cells of normal skin.

There are a few counts of this clone. Its antigen is not identified. The CDR3 has 14 amino acids. Germline CDR1 and CDR2: LNHNV and YYDKDF (reference sequence). Between the trimmed V and J ends, which lost 3 bases and 3 bases, there was a span of 9 bases. The treatment here: oral pan-JAK inhibitor, 5-10 mg twice daily. The sorting of PBMCs gave CD4+ and CD8+ T cells. Extracted from the samples, RNA was reverse transcribed into cDNA to serve as the sequencing template. This table comes from immunoSEQ multiplex PCR, and its TCRdb copy is limited to in-frame clones, with some not included. The sample contains approximately 210,000 clones, less than 50% of which appear only once.

The chain joins TRBV15 to TRBJ2-1; D may be TRBD1 or TRBD2 (5 bases each). The sequence was obtained from a human donor with alopecia areata. The sample was CD4+ T cells sorted from blood, taken at roughly week 36, from a patient treated with tofacitinib. CDR3 region: CATSRGVGYNEQFF. CDR3 in DNA: TGTGCCACCAGCAGGGGGGTAGGCTACAATGAGCAGTTCTTC.